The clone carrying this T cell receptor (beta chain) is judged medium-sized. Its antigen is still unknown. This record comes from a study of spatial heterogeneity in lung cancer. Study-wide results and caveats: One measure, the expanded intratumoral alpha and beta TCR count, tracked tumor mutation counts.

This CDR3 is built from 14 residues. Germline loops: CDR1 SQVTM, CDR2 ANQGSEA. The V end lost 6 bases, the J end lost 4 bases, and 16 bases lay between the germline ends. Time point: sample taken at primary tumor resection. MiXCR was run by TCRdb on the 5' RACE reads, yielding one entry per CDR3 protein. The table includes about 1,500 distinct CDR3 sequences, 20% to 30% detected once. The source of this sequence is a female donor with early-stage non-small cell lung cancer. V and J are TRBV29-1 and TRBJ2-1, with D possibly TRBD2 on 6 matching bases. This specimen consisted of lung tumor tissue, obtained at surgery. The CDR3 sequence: CSVSRGLPYNEQFF. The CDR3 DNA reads TGCAGCGTCTCCCGGGGACTGCCGTACAATGAGCAGTTCTTC.